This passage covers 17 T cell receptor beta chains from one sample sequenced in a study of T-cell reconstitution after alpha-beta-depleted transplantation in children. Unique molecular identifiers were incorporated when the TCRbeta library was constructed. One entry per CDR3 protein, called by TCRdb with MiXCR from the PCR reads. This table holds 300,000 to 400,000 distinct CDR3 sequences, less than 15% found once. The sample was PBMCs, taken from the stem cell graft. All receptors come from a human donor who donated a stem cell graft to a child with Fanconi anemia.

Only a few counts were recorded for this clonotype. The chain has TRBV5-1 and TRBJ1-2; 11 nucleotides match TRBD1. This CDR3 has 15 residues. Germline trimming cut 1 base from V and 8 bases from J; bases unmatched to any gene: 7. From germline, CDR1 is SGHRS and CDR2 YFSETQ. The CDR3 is CASSLQGQGAQGYTF. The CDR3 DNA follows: TGCGCCAGCAGCTTGCAAGGACAGGGGGCGCAAGGCTACACCTTC.

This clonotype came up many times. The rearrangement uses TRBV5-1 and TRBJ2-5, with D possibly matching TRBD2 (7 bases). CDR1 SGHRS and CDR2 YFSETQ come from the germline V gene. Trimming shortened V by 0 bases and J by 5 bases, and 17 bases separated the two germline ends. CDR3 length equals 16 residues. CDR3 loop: CASSLGGLPGGETQYF. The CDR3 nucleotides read TGCGCCAGCAGCTTGGGCGGACTCCCGGGGGGCGAGACCCAGTACTTC.

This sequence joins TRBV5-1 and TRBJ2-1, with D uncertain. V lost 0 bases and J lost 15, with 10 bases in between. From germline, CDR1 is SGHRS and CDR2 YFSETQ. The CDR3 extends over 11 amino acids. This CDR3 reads CASSLDSNLFF. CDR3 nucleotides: TGCGCCAGCAGCTTGGATAGTAATTTGTTCTTC.

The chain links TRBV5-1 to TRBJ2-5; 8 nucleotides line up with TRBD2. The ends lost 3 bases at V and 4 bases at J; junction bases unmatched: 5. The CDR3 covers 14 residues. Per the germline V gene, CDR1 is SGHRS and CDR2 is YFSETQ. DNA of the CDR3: TGCGCCAGCAGCTCAAGCGGGGGAACAGAGACCCAGTACTTC. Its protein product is CASSSSGGTETQYF.

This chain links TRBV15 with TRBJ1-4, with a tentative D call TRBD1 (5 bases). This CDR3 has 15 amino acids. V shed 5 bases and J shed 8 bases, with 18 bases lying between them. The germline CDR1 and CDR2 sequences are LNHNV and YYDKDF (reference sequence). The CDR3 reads CATSPGGLSWEKLFF. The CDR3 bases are TGTGCCACCAGCCCTGGGGGTCTGAGTTGGGAAAAACTGTTTTTT.

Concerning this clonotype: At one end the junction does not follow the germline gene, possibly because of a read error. The CDR3 reads CASSKDTGELFF. CDR3 nucleotide sequence: TGTGCTAGCAGCAAGGACACCGGGGAGCTGTTTTTT. The J gene is TRBJ2-2, the V gene TRBV7-7; D unclear. The CDR3 runs 12 residues. The germline V gene encodes CDR1 SSHAT and CDR2 FNYEAQ (reference sequence).

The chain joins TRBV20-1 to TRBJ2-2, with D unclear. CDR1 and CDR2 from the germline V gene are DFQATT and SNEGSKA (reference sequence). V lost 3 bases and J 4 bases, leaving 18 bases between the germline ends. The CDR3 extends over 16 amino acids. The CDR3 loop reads CSASPQAGEGTGELFF. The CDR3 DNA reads TGCAGTGCTAGTCCCCAGGCAGGCGAAGGCACCGGGGAGCTGTTTTTT.

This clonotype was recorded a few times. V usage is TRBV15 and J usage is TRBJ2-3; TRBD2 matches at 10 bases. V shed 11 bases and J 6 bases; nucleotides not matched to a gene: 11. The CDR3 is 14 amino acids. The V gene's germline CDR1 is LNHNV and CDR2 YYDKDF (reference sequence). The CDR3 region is CASGLAGVGDTQYF. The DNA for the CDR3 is TGTGCCTCCGGGCTAGCGGGGGTGGGCGATACGCAGTATTTT.

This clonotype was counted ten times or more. The CDR3: CASSLWQGVNTGELFF. CDR3 nucleotide sequence: TGTGCCAGCAGTTTATGGCAGGGGGTGAACACCGGGGAGCTGTTTTTT. J is TRBJ2-2 and V is TRBV12-3 or TRBV12-4; 7 nucleotides line up with TRBD1. This CDR3 is built from 16 residues. The V and J ends lost 2 bases and 1 base, in that order; junction bases with no gene match: 4.

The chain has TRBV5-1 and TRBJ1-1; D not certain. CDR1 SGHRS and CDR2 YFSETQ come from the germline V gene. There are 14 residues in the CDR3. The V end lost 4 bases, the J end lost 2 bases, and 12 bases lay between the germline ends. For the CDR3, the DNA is TGCGCCAGCAGCAATGGCGTACTCAACACTGAAGCTTTCTTT. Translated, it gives CASSNGVLNTEAFF. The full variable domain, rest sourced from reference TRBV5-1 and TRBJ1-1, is KAGVTQTPRYLIKTRGQQVTLSCSPISGHRSVSWYQQTPGQGLQFLFEYFSETQRNKGNFPGRFSGRQFSNSRSEMNVSTLELGDSALYLCASSNGVLNTEAFFGQGTRLTVV.

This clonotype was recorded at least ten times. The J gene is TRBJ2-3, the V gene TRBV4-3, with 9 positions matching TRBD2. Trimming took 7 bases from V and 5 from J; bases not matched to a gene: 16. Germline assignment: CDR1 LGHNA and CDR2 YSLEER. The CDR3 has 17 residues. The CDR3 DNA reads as TGCGCCAGCACCGCAACGCGGCGGGGGGGATTAGGAGATACGCAGTATTTT. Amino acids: CASTATRRGGLGDTQYF.

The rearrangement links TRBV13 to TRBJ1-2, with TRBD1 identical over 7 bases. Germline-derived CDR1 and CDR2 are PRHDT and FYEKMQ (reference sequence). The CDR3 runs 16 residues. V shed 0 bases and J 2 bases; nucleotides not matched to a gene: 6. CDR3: CASSLGQGTVNYGYTF. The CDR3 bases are TGTGCCAGCAGCTTAGGACAGGGGACTGTAAACTATGGCTACACCTTC.

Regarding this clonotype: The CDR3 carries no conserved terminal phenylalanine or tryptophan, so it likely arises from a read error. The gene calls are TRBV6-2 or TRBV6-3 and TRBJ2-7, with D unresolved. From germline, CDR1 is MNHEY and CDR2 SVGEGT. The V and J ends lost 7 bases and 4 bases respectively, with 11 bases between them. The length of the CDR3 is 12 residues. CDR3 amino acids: CASNAIYYEQYL. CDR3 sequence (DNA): TGTGCCAGCAACGCTATTTATTACGAGCAGTACCTC.

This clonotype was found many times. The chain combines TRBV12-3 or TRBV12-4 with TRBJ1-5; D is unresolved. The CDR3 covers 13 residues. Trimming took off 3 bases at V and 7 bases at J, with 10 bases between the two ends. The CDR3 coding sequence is TGTGCCAGCAGTTTGACTAATGGACAGCCCCAGCATTTT. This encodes CASSLTNGQPQHF.

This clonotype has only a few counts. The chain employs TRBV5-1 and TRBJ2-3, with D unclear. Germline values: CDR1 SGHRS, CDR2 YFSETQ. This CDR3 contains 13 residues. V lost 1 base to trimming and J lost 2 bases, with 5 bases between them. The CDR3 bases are TGCGCCAGCAGCTTGTACCTCACAGATACGCAGTATTTT. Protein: CASSLYLTDTQYF.

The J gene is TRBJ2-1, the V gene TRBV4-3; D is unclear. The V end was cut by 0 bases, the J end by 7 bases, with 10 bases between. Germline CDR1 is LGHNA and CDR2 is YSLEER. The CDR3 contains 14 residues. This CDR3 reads CASSQEPKVNEQFF. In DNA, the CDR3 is TGCGCCAGCAGCCAAGAACCAAAAGTGAATGAGCAGTTCTTC.

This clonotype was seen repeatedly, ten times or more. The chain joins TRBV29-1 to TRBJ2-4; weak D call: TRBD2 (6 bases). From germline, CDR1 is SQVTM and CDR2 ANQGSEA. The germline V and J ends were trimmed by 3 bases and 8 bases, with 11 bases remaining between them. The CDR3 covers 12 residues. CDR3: CSVEDTGDIQYF. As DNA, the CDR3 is TGCAGCGTTGAGGATACGGGGGACATTCAGTACTTC.